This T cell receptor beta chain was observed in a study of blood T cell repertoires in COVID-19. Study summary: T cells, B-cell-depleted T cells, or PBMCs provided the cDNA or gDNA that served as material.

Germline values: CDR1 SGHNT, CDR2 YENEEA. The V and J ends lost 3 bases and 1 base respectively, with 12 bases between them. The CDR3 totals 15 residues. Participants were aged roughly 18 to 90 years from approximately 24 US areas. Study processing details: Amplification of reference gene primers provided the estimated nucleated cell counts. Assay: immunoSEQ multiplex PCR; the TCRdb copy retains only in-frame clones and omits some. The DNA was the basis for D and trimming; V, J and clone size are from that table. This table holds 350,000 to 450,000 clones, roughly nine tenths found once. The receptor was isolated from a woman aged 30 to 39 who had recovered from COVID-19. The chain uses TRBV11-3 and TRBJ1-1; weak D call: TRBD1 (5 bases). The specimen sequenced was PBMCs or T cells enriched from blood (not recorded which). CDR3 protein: CASSLSTGGNTEAFF. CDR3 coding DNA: TGTGCCAGCAGCTTGAGTACCGGGGGGAACACTGAAGCTTTCTTT.